The entry that follows covers one TCR beta chain sequence. The sample belongs to a study of blood T cell repertoires in COVID-19. Across the whole study: Sources were T cells, B-cell-depleted T cells, or PBMCs; the material itself was cDNA or gDNA.

Some clones are missing from TCRdb's copy, which holds only in-frame ones; the method was immunoSEQ multiplex PCR. The top ten clones hold approximately 10% of a sample with approximately 100,000 clones, 82% of them seen once. Trimming shortened V by 2 bases and J by 3 bases, and 13 bases separated the two germline ends. The CDR3 totals 15 residues. Germline CDR1 and CDR2: LGHNT and FRNRAP. Sequencing used peripheral blood. The receptor was derived from a man in his 70s with active or convalescent COVID-19. The chain has TRBV12-5 and TRBJ1-1; D gene ambiguous. The CDR3 DNA follows: TGTGCTAGTGGTTTGCGAGGAGGCTTGGACACTGAAGCTTTCTTT. Protein product: CASGLRGGLDTEAFF.